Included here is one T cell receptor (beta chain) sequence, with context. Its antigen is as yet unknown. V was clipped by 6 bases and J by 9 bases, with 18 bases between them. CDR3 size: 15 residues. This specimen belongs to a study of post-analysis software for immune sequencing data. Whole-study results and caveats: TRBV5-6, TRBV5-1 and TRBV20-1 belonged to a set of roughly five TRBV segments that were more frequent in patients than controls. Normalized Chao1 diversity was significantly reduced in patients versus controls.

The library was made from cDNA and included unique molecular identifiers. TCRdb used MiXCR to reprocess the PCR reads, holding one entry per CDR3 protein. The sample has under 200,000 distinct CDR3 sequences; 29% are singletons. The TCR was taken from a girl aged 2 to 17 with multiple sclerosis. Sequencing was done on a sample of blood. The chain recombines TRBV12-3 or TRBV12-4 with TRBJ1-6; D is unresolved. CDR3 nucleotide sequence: TGTGCCAGCAGACCTCATGATACCGGGAGTTCACCCCTCCACTTT. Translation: CASRPHDTGSSPLHF.